This T cell receptor (beta chain) came from a study of blood T cells in healthy people across ages. General observations from the study: Long-lived and aged donors differed, with more naive CD4+ cells and higher diversity in the long-lived. Getting older went along with TCR beta diversity per million T cells dropping roughly linearly.

Only a few counts were recorded for this clonotype. Its antigen is undetermined. Through a sample-barcoded 5' primer and a J-beta primer mix, a second PCR was run for roughly 7 to 11 cycles. Each cDNA molecule was tagged by a template-switch adaptor with 12 random nucleotides. TCRdb recomputed calls from the 5' RACE reads with MiXCR, one row per CDR3 protein. Of about 1.4 million distinct CDR3 sequences listed, 55% to 75% are singletons. Germline CDR1 reads LGHNA; CDR2 reads YNFKEQ. CDR3 length: 13 amino acids. The V and J ends lost 1 base and 8 bases respectively, with 11 bases between them. Sequenced sample: blood. The clonotype comes from a man between 18 and 35 years old in good health. The gene calls are TRBV4-2 and TRBJ1-2; D is possibly TRBD1 (5 bases). CDR3 region: CASSQAYGTGYTF. The CDR3 DNA follows: TGTGCCAGCAGCCAAGCGTATGGGACGGGCTACACCTTC.